Below, 11 T cell receptor beta chains from the same sample are listed, as sequenced in a study of cytomegalovirus exposure and HLA in healthy donors. A multiplex PCR was run with 60 Vbeta primers and 13 Jbeta primers. The repertoire was sequenced with immunoSEQ multiplex PCR; TCRdb's copy has only in-frame clones and lacks some. Found here are 140,000 or so clones, more than 80% of them singletons; the top ten hold 3.5% to 4.5%. The sample taken for sequencing was PBMCs. These receptors all come from a woman in her forties in good health and CMV-seropositive.

The chain recombines TRBV28 with TRBJ1-4; tentative D call: TRBD1 (6 bases). The CDR3 runs to 15 residues. CDR1 and CDR2 from the germline V gene are MDHEN and SYDVKM. Trimming took off 7 bases at V and 0 bases at J, with 12 bases between the two ends. The CDR3 spells CASKGGDATNEKLFF. The CDR3 coding sequence is TGTGCCAGCAAAGGGGGGGATGCAACTAATGAAAAACTGTTTTTT. Drawing the rest from reference TRBV28 and TRBJ1-4, the complete variable domain is DVKVTQSSRYLVKRTGEKVFLECVQDMDHENMFWYRQDPGLGLRLIYFSYDVKMKEKGDIPEGYSVSREKKERFSLILESASTNQTSMYLCASKGGDATNEKLFFGSGTQLSVL.

J is TRBJ1-6 and V is TRBV6-5, with TRBD1 matching 8 bases. V lost 7 bases and J lost 6; bases outside the gene matches: 8. CDR3 length: 15 residues. In germline, CDR1 is MNHEY, CDR2 SVGAGI. CDR3: CASTPSGGVNSPLHF. The CDR3 region has the DNA TGTGCCAGCACCCCCTCAGGGGGCGTTAATTCACCCCTCCACTTT.

This clone has only a few counts. The V gene is TRBV4-3, the J gene TRBJ2-2; tentative D call: TRBD1 (6 bases). CDR3 length: 16 residues. CDR1 is LGHNA, CDR2 YSLEER, per germline. Trimming removed 4 bases at V and 3 bases at J, with 15 bases between. This chain's CDR3 is CASSLAEGGHTGELFF. The CDR3 nucleotides are TGCGCCAGCAGCCTCGCTGAAGGGGGTCACACCGGGGAGCTGTTTTTT.

J is TRBJ2-2 and V is TRBV19, with 11 positions matching TRBD2. In germline, CDR1 is LNHDA, CDR2 SQIVND (reference sequence). This CDR3 contains 18 residues. The ends lost 5 bases at V and 3 bases at J; junction bases unmatched: 11. This chain's CDR3 is CASSGFIAGGPDTGELFF. The CDR3 bases are TGTGCCAGTAGTGGGTTTATAGCGGGGGGGCCTGACACCGGGGAGCTGTTTTTT. The whole variable domain, remainder taken from reference TRBV19 and TRBJ2-2, is DGGITQSPKYLFRKEGQNVTLSCEQNLNHDAMYWYRQDPGQGLRLIYYSQIVNDFQKGDIAEGYSVSREKKESFPLTVTSAQKNPTAFYLCASSGFIAGGPDTGELFFGEGSRLTVL.

This chain joins TRBV11-2 and TRBJ2-7; TRBD2 is a possible D gene (6 bases). The CDR3 loop spans 13 amino acids. V was pared by 5 bases and J by 1 base, with 9 bases between. The germline CDR1 and CDR2 sequences are SGHAT and FQNNGV. As DNA, the CDR3 is TGTGCCAGCAGCGACGGGGGTTCCTACGAGCAGTACTTC. Translated, it gives CASSDGGSYEQYF. Complete variable domain (other parts from reference TRBV11-2 and TRBJ2-7): EAGVAQSPRYKIIEKRQSVAFWCNPISGHATLYWYQQILGQGPKLLIQFQNNGVVDDSQLPKDRFSAERLKGVDSTLKIQPAKLEDSAVYLCASSDGGSYEQYFGPGTRLTVT.

This chain uses TRBV9 with TRBJ1-1, with 8 bases identical to TRBD1. The V gene end was trimmed by 4 bases and the J gene end by 5 bases; junction bases not matched to a gene: 7. The CDR3 runs to 14 residues. The germline V gene has CDR1 SGDLS and CDR2 YYNGEE. Here the CDR3 reads CASSLGQGSTEAFF. The CDR3 DNA sequence: TGTGCCAGCAGCCTAGGACAGGGCAGTACTGAAGCTTTCTTT.

This clone was recorded only once. The rearrangement links TRBV28 to TRBJ1-4; TRBD1 matches at 7 bases. J was trimmed by 1 base and V by 6 bases; bases with no gene match: 11. The germline CDR1 and CDR2 sequences are MDHEN and SYDVKM. This CDR3 spans 17 amino acids. Here the CDR3 reads CASRPAINRGTNEKLFF. CDR3 in DNA: TGTGCCAGCAGACCGGCCATTAACAGGGGAACTAATGAAAAACTGTTTTTT. Variable domain in full (rest from reference TRBV28 and TRBJ1-4): DVKVTQSSRYLVKRTGEKVFLECVQDMDHENMFWYRQDPGLGLRLIYFSYDVKMKEKGDIPEGYSVSREKKERFSLILESASTNQTSMYLCASRPAINRGTNEKLFFGSGTQLSVL.

In regard to this clone: At one of its ends the junction is not consistent with the germline gene, which may arise from a read error. The chain carries TRBV7-9 and TRBJ1-4; D uncertain. CDR3 length: 12 amino acids. The germline V gene has CDR1 SEHNR and CDR2 FQNEAQ (reference sequence). The DNA for the CDR3 is TGTTCCAGCAGCTTATCGAGTGAAAAACTGTTTTTT. Residues: CSSSLSSEKLFF. Full variable domain (remainder filled in from reference TRBV7-9 and TRBJ1-4): DTGVSQNPRHKITKRGQNVTFRCDPISEHNRLYWYRQTLGQGPEFLTYFQNEAQLEKSRLLSDRFSAERPKGSFSTLEIQRTEQGDSAMYLCSSSLSSEKLFFGSGTQLSVL.

This clone appeared once. The V and J genes are TRBV27 and TRBJ1-1; tentative D call: TRBD1 (5 bases). V was pared by 0 bases and J by 4 bases, with 9 bases between. CDR1 is MNHEY and CDR2 is SMNVEV in the germline V gene (reference sequence). The CDR3 covers 14 residues. The CDR3 sequence is CASSLSGGFTEAFF. The CDR3 DNA sequence: TGTGCCAGCAGTTTATCGGGGGGGTTCACTGAAGCTTTCTTT.

This chain uses TRBV7-2 with TRBJ2-5; a possible D gene is TRBD1 (5 bases). With 1 base removed from V and 2 bases from J, the gap between germline ends came to 11 bases. This CDR3 comprises 15 residues. Germline CDR1 is SGHTA and CDR2 is FQGNSA. The CDR3 DNA reads TGTGCCAGCAGCTTAGTAACAGGCAGTCAAGAGACCCAGTACTTC. The encoded protein is CASSLVTGSQETQYF.

J is TRBJ2-5 and V is TRBV7-9; 10 bases align to TRBD2. CDR3 length: 14 residues. From germline, CDR1 is SEHNR and CDR2 FQNEAQ (reference sequence). The J segment lost 12 bases and the V segment lost 5 bases, leaving 12 bases of the junction unmatched. CDR3 residues: CASSGSSGRAPEYF. CDR3 DNA sequence: TGTGCCAGCAGCGGGTCTAGCGGGAGAGCCCCGGAGTACTTC.